Presented here are 18 T cell receptor beta chains from one specimen sequenced in a study of shared clonotypes between healthy human individuals. CD8 cells regarded as naive lacked CD45RO, were positively chosen for CCR7, and omitted terminally differentiated effector memory CD45RA+ cells. Data came from immunoSEQ multiplex PCR; TCRdb stores just in-frame clones and leaves some out. This sample has about 820,000 clones, with 85% to 95% found just once. Sample: naive CD8+ T cells sorted from blood. The receptors stem from a man aged 30 to 45 in good health.

As to this clone: This specimen includes other DNA sequences encoding the same CDR3. This chain joins TRBV15 and TRBJ2-7; D remains ambiguous. Germline loops: CDR1 LNHNV, CDR2 YYDKDF (reference sequence). This CDR3 region has 12 residues. Trimming took off 0 bases at V and 3 bases at J, with 3 bases between the two ends. CDR3 sequence reads: CATSREDYEQYF. The CDR3 DNA reads as TGTGCCACCAGCAGAGAAGACTACGAGCAGTACTTC.

The chain is built from TRBV29-1 and TRBJ2-7; D tentatively fits TRBD1 or TRBD2 (5 bases each). This CDR3 has 16 residues. Germline V gives CDR1 SQVTM, CDR2 ANQGSEA. Trimming shortened V by 1 base and J by 6 bases, and 22 bases separated the two germline ends. CDR3 sequence: CSVEGLGTTLQAEQYF. The CDR3 region has the DNA TGCAGCGTTGAAGGTTTAGGGACCACCCTACAAGCCGAGCAGTACTTC.

The chain is built from TRBV5-4 and TRBJ2-3; TRBD2 is a possible D gene (5 bases). Germline V lookup: CDR1 SGHNT, CDR2 YYREEE (reference sequence). The CDR3 consists of 12 residues. Deletions cut 10 bases from V and 4 bases from J, with 13 bases between. CDR3 sequence (DNA): TGTGCCTTCGGGGTGGAAGCAGATACGCAGTATTTT. Translated: CAFGVEADTQYF.

A word on this clone: A much larger clone lies a single base off, so this may be a read error. Other DNA sequences of this sample code for an identical CDR3. CDR3: CASSASGSSYNEQFF. CDR3 in DNA: TGTGCCAGCAGCGCTAGCGGGAGCTCCTACAATGAGCAGTTCTTC. The V call is TRBV7-9, the J call TRBJ2-1; 10 nucleotides agree with TRBD2. Germline loops: CDR1 SEHNR, CDR2 FQNEAQ (reference sequence). The CDR3 is 15 residues long. V lost 5 bases to trimming and J lost 0 bases; unmatched junction nucleotides: 1.

This chain uses TRBV7-3 with TRBJ2-3; 7 bases fit TRBD2. This CDR3 comprises 18 residues. CDR1 is SGHTA and CDR2 is FQGTGA in the germline V gene. Losses at the gene ends were 4 bases for V and 2 bases for J; bases not matched to a gene: 15. CDR3 DNA sequence: TGTGCCAGCAGCTCCTTCAGAGCCGGGACTACTAACACAGATACGCAGTATTTT. Protein: CASSSFRAGTTNTDTQYF.

V and J are TRBV5-1 and TRBJ1-1; D is unresolved. Germline assignment: CDR1 SGHRS and CDR2 YFSETQ. V was trimmed by 4 bases and J by 0 bases, leaving 7 bases between them. This CDR3 has 13 residues. The chain's CDR3 is CASSISMNTEAFF. Here the CDR3 DNA reads TGCGCCAGCAGCATTAGTATGAACACTGAAGCTTTCTTT.

The rearrangement uses TRBV7-2 and TRBJ1-2, with TRBD1 matching 7 bases. Germline values: CDR1 SGHTA, CDR2 FQGNSA. This CDR3 contains 13 residues. V lost 4 bases, J lost 7 bases, and 6 bases stayed unmatched. The CDR3 region is CASSWTGSSGYTF. Here the CDR3 DNA reads TGTGCCAGCAGCTGGACAGGTAGCTCTGGCTACACCTTC.

The chain links TRBV4-1 to TRBJ2-2; possible D gene TRBD1, 5 bases. V lost 1 base to trimming and J lost 6 bases, with 12 bases between them. The CDR3 covers 15 residues. Per the germline V gene, CDR1 is MGHRA and CDR2 is YSYEKL. CDR3 amino acids: CASSQAPGMAGELFF. CDR3 DNA sequence: TGCGCCAGCAGCCAAGCGCCAGGGATGGCCGGGGAGCTGTTTTTT.

As for this clone: Compared with germline, one end of the junction differs, possibly owing to a read error. The rearrangement links TRBV11-2 to TRBJ2-7; D gene unclear. CDR3 size: 13 residues. Germline lookup yields CDR1 SGHAT and CDR2 FQNNGV. CDR3 amino acids: CASCFGPGSEQYF. The DNA for the CDR3 is TGTGCCAGCTGCTTTGGCCCCGGAAGCGAGCAGTACTTC.

This sequence joins TRBV11-2 and TRBJ2-7; no reliable D call. This CDR3 is 15 amino acids long. Trimming pared 3 bases from V and 4 bases from J, leaving 16 bases between. Germline values: CDR1 SGHAT, CDR2 FQNNGV. The DNA for the CDR3 is TGTGCCAGCAGCTTTAGGTGGGGTAGGTCATACGAGCAGTACTTC. It yields the protein CASSFRWGRSYEQYF.

The rearrangement links TRBV27 to TRBJ2-7; D gene ambiguous. Germline CDR1 is MNHEY and CDR2 is SMNVEV (reference sequence). The CDR3 has 10 residues. The germline V and J ends were trimmed by 5 bases and 4 bases, with 3 bases remaining between them. The CDR3 region has the DNA TGTGCCAGCAGTATATACGAGCAGTACTTC. It codes for CASSIYEQYF.

The chain links TRBV6-1 to TRBJ2-7; no definite D call. Trimming removed 4 bases from V and 2 bases from J, with 12 bases in between. This CDR3 contains 14 residues. The germline gives CDR1 MNHNS, CDR2 SASEGT. As DNA, the CDR3 is TGTGCCAGCAGTGTAAGGGCGGAACCCTACGAGCAGTACTTC. It translates to CASSVRAEPYEQYF.

As regards this clone: The junction and the germline gene differ at one end; a read error may be behind it. V usage is TRBV29-1 and J usage is TRBJ2-3; D is perhaps TRBD2 (6 bases). In germline, CDR1 is SQVTM, CDR2 ANQGSEA. The CDR3 is made up of 15 amino acids. Here the CDR3 DNA reads TGCAGCGGTGAAAGGAGGGGCCTGGGCACAGATACGCAGTATTTT. Amino acid sequence: CSGERRGLGTDTQYF.

CDR3: CASSLGTAGETQYF. The CDR3, as DNA: TGTGCCAGCAGTTTAGGGACAGCCGGGGAGACCCAGTACTTC. The chain employs TRBV28 and TRBJ2-5, with 7 bases that match TRBD1. V lost 2 bases and J lost 5; bases outside the gene matches: 5. The CDR3 contains 14 residues. Germline values: CDR1 MDHEN, CDR2 SYDVKM. The full variable domain, its missing parts supplied by reference TRBV28 and TRBJ2-5, is DVKVTQSSRYLVKRTGEKVFLECVQDMDHENMFWYRQDPGLGLRLIYFSYDVKMKEKGDIPEGYSVSREKKERFSLILESASTNQTSMYLCASSLGTAGETQYFGPGTRLLVL.

CDR3 loop: CASTISGSGDTQYF. CDR3 sequence (DNA): TGTGCCAGTACCATTAGCGGGAGCGGTGATACGCAGTATTTT. The chain combines TRBV19 with TRBJ2-3, with 9 nucleotides matching TRBD2. CDR3 length: 14 residues. V shed 7 bases, J shed 6 bases, and the junction held 8 bases outside the gene matches. The germline gives CDR1 LNHDA, CDR2 SQIVND (reference sequence). The complete variable domain, with remaining parts taken from reference TRBV19 and TRBJ2-3, reads DGGITQSPKYLFRKEGQNVTLSCEQNLNHDAMYWYRQDPGQGLRLIYYSQIVNDFQKGDIAEGYSVSREKKESFPLTVTSAQKNPTAFYLCASTISGSGDTQYFGPGTRLTVL.

This rearrangement joins TRBV28 to TRBJ2-7; 8 bases align to TRBD1. Germline V gene lookup returns CDR1 MDHEN and CDR2 SYDVKM. The V gene end was trimmed by 2 bases and the J gene end by 8 bases; junction bases not matched to a gene: 11. CDR3 length: 15 amino acids. CDR3 in amino acids: CASSLRTGSSRKQYF. The CDR3 DNA follows: TGTGCCAGCAGTTTACGGACAGGGTCGAGTCGTAAGCAGTACTTC.

V gene TRBV9 combines with J gene TRBJ2-1, with 10 positions matching TRBD2. Unmatched junction bases numbered 11, after V lost 6 bases and J lost 8 bases. Germline CDR1 is SGDLS and CDR2 is YYNGEE. This CDR3 is built from 15 residues. CDR3 nucleotides: TGTGCCAGCACCAAGCGGGAGGGCAGGTGGGATGAGCAGTTCTTC. This translates into CASTKREGRWDEQFF. Drawing the rest from reference TRBV9 and TRBJ2-1, the complete variable domain is DSGVTQTPKHLITATGQRVTLRCSPRSGDLSVYWYQQSLDQGLQFLIQYYNGEERAKGNILERFSAQQFPDLHSELNLSSLELGDSALYFCASTKREGRWDEQFFGPGTRLTVL.

This chain links TRBV2 with TRBJ2-3; possible D gene TRBD2, 6 bases. The CDR3 spans 14 residues. The germline V and J ends were trimmed by 4 bases and 4 bases, with 12 bases remaining between them. Per the germline V gene, CDR1 is SNHLY and CDR2 is FYNNEI. The CDR3 is CASSALGGADTQYF. CDR3 DNA sequence: TGTGCCAGCAGTGCACTAGGCGGGGCAGATACGCAGTATTTT.